The T cell receptor beta chain described here comes from a study of beta chain features in type 1 diabetes (dated by TCRdb to the late 2010s). For the wider study: No differences in mean age, gender distribution, total cell number or subset yield were found between patients and healthy donors. A total of roughly 100 million sorted cells were examined across all samples, and RNA yield correlated strongly with the number of cells per subset. In the study, TCRB repertoires of sorted circulating CD4+ T cell subsets from recently diagnosed type 1 diabetes patients were compared with those of matched healthy donors. Regulatory and stem cell-like memory subsets were obtained from only 8 patients and roughly eight healthy donors, while naive and central memory subsets were obtained from all 30 or so donors.

Each donor gave one peripheral blood draw, approximately 0.11 L on average, collected into heparinised tubes. A BD FACSAria II and a panel including CD45RO, CCR7, CD25, CD127, CD95 and CD27 were used to sort naive, central memory, regulatory and stem cell-like memory CD4+ T cells. Every sorted population had a purity above 95%. PBMCs were isolated immediately by Lymphoprep density gradient centrifugation and stained directly without culture. Samples were stained and sorted in pairs, with one healthy donor and one patient per experiment, so that batch effects were minimized. Points the paper makes about the study in general: PCR might favor shorter templates, but patient and control samples were amplified and corrected together, so any skew would affect both groups equally. Naive, central memory and regulatory TCRB repertoires appeared more similar among patients than among healthy donors. Because small numbers of individuals were included in the HLA sub-analyses, any influence of HLA type on TCRB rearrangement was left unresolved. At VDJ recombination sites, type 1 diabetes patients had fewer insertions and more deleted nucleotides, which implies abnormalities in thymic rearrangement. Because cDNA rather than genomic DNA was sequenced, highly expressing activated cells could have been over-represented, although no difference in activation and CD3 levels was found between groups. A moderate but significant shortening of TCRB CDR3 length was observed in type 1 diabetes patients in all four CD4+ subsets.

As concerns this clone: Its antigen is currently not known. No qualities accompany the bases; no much larger clone lies one base away.

The entire isolated RNA was reverse transcribed using the High Capacity cDNA Reverse Transcription Kit, and thus expressed TCRB transcripts were sequenced. Naive, central memory and regulatory T cell samples underwent deep immunoSEQ sequencing, averaging around 3.6 million total reads per sample. Sorted cells were lysed in RLT buffer and RNA was extracted with DNase-treated RNeasy Micro or Mini kits, depending on cell number. To prevent cross-contamination, every cell subset was processed on its own, while patient and healthy donor samples were processed together. The immunoSEQ multiplex PCR was used to amplify TCRB sequences from cDNA, yielding 87-bp fragments that span the CDR3 region. Sequencing of the amplicons was performed on the Illumina HiSeq platform. The study's own analysis went as follows. Synthetic template baselines were used to correct PCR bias computationally, reads within Hamming distance 2 were collapsed together, and singletons that could not be merged were discarded. Reads were aligned to IMGT to assign V, D and J genes, CDR3 length, and insertions or deletions at six rearrangement sites. Clonotype counts were normalized to sorted cell number within each subset before computing true diversity and Gini coefficients with the tcR R package. Repertoire sharing was quantified using the overlap coefficient calculated on TCRB nucleotide sequences. Out-of-frame TCRB sequences from naive cells were analyzed to stand in for the pre-selection repertoire. The source is immuneACCESS, and TCRdb retained only in-frame sequences with V and J called. Part of the clones is not carried over; for the studies checked, unresolved V genes explain less than half of this, and the remainder is unexplained. The D gene and trimming were derived from the DNA, and the V and J assignments and clone size from that table. This sample lists about 900,000 clones; 15% to 20% were detected once. Around 0.02% of the sample comes from the top ten.

The sequence derives from a woman between 18 and 29 years old in good health. Sequenced input: naive CD4+ T cells from blood. This sample's cell subset or site label indicates: true naive CD4+ T cells.

The CDR3 is CAIIAGPGNEQFF. In nucleotide form, the sequence is TGTGCCATTATAGCGGGACCTGGCAATGAGCAGTTCTTC. The sequence links TRBV10-3 to TRBJ2-1; TRBD2 lines up with 8 middle nucleotides. Sequences ENHRY (CDR1) and SYGVKD (CDR2) are obtained from the germline V gene. The CDR3 contains 13 residues, cysteine and phenylalanine counted. Only the CDR3 DNA stays, 39 bases, in frame from base 1. Trimming removed 9 bases from V and 6 bases from J; the gene matches leave 7 bases unexplained.